Shown below are 10 T cell receptor beta chains from a single sample sequenced in a study of CXCR3-negative and CXCR3-positive naive CD8 T cells (dated by TCRdb to about 2019). Reads for this sample came from a NextSeq 550. The Human TCR Profiling Kit (MiLaboratory) was used to make UMI-labeled 5' RACE TRB cDNA libraries. Reads reprocessed by TCRdb are summarized as one entry per CDR3 protein sequence, and DNA is absent. This sample's clone table shows over 100,000 distinct CDR3 sequences. Jointly, the top ten make up approximately 0.29% of the sample. The sequenced material came from naive CXCR3- CD8+ T cells from blood. The sample's cell subset or site label is to be understood as: CD45RO-CCR7+CD27+CD95- naive CD8+ T cells lacking CXCR3 (TNR3-). The receptors derive from a human donor in good health. Some clones in this sample may be carry-over from other donors' samples.

The chain uses TRBV5-1 and TRBJ1-1; lacking DNA, the TRBD1 call made by TCRdb goes unchecked. This CDR3 contains 16 residues. Germline CDR1 and CDR2: SGHRS and YFSETQ. The CDR3 loop is CASSPTPGQGGTEAFF.

The rearrangement uses TRBV28 and TRBJ2-2. The CDR3 has 13 residues. CDR1 and CDR2 (germline): MDHEN, SYDVKM. The CDR3 is CASSLSATGELFF.

The CDR3 loop reads CSATGRTDEQFF. The V call is TRBV29-1, the J call TRBJ2-1; the TCRdb D gene call, TRBD2, has no DNA to confirm it. Per germline, CDR1 SQVTM and CDR2 ANQGSEA. The CDR3 has 12 amino acids.

The CDR3 protein is CAISPEVGTTSYNEQFF. V is TRBV10-3 and J is TRBJ2-1; TCRdb designates TRBD2, a call that cannot be tested without DNA. CDR1 and CDR2 from the germline V gene are ENHRY and SYGVKD. The CDR3 runs to 17 residues.

The chain combines TRBV5-5 with TRBJ2-7; TCRdb proposes TRBD1, but this gene call is untestable without DNA. The CDR3 loop spans 15 amino acids. From germline, CDR1 is SGHKS and CDR2 YYEKEE (reference sequence). CDR3 in amino acids: CASSFMSGSTYEQYF.

The chain joins TRBV28 to TRBJ2-7; absent DNA, TCRdb's TRBD1 call cannot be checked. In germline, CDR1 is MDHEN, CDR2 SYDVKM. The CDR3 loop spans 14 amino acids. Here the CDR3 reads CASSLADIFYEQYF.

The chain is built from TRBV7-6 and TRBJ2-5; the TRBD2 assignment by TCRdb is unverifiable without DNA. CDR3 length: 16 amino acids. Germline values: CDR1 SGHVS, CDR2 FNYEAQ. The chain's CDR3 is CASSHAGLVRPETQYF. Full variable domain (remainder filled in from reference TRBV7-6 and TRBJ2-5): GAGVSQSPRYKVTKRGQDVALRCDPISGHVSLYWYRQALGQGPEFLTYFNYEAQQDKSGLPNDRFSAERPEGSISTLTIQRTEQRDSAMYRCASSHAGLVRPETQYFGPGTRLLVL.

The chain uses TRBV7-8 and TRBJ2-7; TCRdb reports TRBD2, a call that lacks DNA to check it against. Germline V lookup: CDR1 SGHVS, CDR2 FQNEAQ. There are 17 residues in the CDR3. This CDR3 reads CASSLLLPGTNFYEQYF. Filled out from reference TRBV7-8 and TRBJ2-7, the complete variable domain reads GAGVSQSPRYKVAKRGQDVALRCDPISGHVSLFWYQQALGQGPEFLTYFQNEAQLDKSGLPSDRFFAERPEGSVSTLKIQRTQQEDSAVYLCASSLLLPGTNFYEQYFGPGTRLTVT.

This chain connects TRBV4-1 to TRBJ2-7; TCRdb calls TRBD1, which cannot be checked without DNA. CDR1 and CDR2 from the germline V gene are MGHRA and YSYEKL. The CDR3 sequence is 14 residues long. The CDR3 is CASSQFRGTYEQYF.

This chain links TRBV2 with TRBJ2-7; the D gene TCRdb calls, TRBD2, cannot be checked with no DNA. This CDR3 spans 13 amino acids. CDR1 SNHLY and CDR2 FYNNEI come from the germline V gene. CDR3 sequence reads: CASSVYGGYEQYF.